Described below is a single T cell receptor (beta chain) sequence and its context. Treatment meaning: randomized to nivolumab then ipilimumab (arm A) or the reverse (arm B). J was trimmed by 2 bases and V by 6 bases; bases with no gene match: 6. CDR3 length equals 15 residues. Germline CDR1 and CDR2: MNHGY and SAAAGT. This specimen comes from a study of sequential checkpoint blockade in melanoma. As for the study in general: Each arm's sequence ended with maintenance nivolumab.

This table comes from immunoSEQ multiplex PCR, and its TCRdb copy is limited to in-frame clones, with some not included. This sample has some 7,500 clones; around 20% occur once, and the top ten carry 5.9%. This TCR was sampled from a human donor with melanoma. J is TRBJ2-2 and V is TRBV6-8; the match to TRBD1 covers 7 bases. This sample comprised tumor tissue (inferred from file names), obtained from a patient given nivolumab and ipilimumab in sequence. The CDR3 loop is CASSQGVFNTGELFF. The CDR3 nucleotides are TGTGCCAGCAGCCAGGGGGTCTTTAACACCGGGGAGCTGTTTTTT.